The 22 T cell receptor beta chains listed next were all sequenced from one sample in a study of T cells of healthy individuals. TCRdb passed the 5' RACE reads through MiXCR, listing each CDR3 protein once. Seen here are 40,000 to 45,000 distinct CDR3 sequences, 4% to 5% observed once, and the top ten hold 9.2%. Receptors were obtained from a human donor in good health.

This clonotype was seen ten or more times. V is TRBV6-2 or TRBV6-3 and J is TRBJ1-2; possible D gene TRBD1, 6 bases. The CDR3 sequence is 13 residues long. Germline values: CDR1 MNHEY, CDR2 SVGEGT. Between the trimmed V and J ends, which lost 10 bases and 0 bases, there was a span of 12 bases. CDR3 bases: TGTGCCACCAGAAGGGGGGCTAACTATGGCTACACCTTC. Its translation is CATRRGANYGYTF.

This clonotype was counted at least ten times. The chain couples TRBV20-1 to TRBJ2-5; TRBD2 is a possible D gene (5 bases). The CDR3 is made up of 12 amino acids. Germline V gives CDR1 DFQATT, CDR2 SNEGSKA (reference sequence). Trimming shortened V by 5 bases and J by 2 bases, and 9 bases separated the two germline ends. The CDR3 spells CSADGLQETQYF. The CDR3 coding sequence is TGCAGTGCTGACGGACTGCAAGAGACCCAGTACTTC.

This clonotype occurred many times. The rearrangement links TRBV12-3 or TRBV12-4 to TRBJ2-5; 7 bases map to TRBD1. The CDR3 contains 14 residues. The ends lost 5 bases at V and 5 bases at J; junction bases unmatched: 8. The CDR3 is CASSPGGFGETQYF. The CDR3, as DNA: TGTGCCAGCAGTCCAGGGGGTTTTGGGGAGACCCAGTACTTC.

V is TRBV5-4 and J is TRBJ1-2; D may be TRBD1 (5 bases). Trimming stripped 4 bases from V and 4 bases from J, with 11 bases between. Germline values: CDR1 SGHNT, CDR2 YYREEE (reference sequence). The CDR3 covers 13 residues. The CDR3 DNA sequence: TGTGCCAGCAGCAGGGACCGGATCTATGGCTACACCTTC. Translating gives CASSRDRIYGYTF.

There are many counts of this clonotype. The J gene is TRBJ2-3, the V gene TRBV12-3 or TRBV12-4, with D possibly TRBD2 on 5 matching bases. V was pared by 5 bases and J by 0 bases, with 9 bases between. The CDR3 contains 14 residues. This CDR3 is CASSPRGSTDTQYF. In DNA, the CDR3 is TGTGCCAGCAGTCCCCGGGGTAGCACAGATACGCAGTATTTT.

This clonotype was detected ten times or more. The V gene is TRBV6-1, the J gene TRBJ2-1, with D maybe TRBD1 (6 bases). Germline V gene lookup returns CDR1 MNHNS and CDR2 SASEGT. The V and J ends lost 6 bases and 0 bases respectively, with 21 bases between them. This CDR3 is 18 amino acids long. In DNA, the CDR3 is TGTGCCAGCAGCGACTCCATGTTTCGGGACATCTCCTACAATGAGCAGTTCTTC. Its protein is CASSDSMFRDISYNEQFF.

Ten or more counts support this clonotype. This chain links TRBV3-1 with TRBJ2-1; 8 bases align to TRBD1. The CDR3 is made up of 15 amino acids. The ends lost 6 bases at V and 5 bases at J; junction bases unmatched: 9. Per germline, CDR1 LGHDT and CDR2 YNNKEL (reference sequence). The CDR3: CASRPQGAPNNEQFF. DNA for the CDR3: TGTGCCAGCAGACCTCAGGGGGCCCCCAACAATGAGCAGTTCTTC.

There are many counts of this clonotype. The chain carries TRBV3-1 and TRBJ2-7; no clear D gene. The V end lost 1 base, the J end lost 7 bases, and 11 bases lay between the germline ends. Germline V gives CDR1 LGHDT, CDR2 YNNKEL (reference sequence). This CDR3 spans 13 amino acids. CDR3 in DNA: TGTGCCAGCAGCCAAGGCTTATCCTTGGAGCAGTACTTC. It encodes CASSQGLSLEQYF.

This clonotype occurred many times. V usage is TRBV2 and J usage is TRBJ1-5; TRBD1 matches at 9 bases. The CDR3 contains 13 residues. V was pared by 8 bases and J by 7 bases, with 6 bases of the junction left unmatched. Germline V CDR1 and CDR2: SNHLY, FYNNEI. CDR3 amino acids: CASAWDRAQPQHF. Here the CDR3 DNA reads TGTGCCAGCGCCTGGGACAGGGCGCAGCCCCAGCATTTT. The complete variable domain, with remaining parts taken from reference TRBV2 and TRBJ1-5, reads EPEVTQTPSHQVTQMGQEVILRCVPISNHLYFYWYRQILGQKVEFLVSFYNNEISEKSEIFDDQFSVERPDGSNFTLKIRSTKLEDSAMYFCASAWDRAQPQHFGDGTRLSIL.

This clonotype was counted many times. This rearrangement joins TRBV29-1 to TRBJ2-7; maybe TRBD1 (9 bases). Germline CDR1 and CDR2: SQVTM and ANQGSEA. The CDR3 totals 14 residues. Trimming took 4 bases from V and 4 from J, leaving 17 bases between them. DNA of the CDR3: TGCAGCGTTGCGGGGGGGACAGGGACGTACGAGCAGTACTTC. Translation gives CSVAGGTGTYEQYF.

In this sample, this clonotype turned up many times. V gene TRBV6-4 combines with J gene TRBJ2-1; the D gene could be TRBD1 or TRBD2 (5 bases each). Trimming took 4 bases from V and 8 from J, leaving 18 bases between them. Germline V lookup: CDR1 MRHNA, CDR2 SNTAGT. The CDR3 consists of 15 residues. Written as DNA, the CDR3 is TGTGCCAGCAGTGGCGGGTTGGGGGAGATCGATGAGCAGTTCTTC. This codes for CASSGGLGEIDEQFF.

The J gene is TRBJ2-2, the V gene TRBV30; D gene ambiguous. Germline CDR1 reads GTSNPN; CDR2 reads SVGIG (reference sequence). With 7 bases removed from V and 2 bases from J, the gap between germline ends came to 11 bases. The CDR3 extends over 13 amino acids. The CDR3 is CASQTVNTGELFF. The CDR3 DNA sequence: TGTGCCTCCCAAACAGTAAACACCGGGGAGCTGTTTTTT.

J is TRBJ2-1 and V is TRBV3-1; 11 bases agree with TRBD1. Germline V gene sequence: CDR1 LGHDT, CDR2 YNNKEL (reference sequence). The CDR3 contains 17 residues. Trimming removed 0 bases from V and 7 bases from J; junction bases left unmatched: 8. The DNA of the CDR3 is TGTGCCAGCAGCCAAGATGAGGACAGGGGGCGCGAAAATGAGCAGTTCTTC. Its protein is CASSQDEDRGRENEQFF.

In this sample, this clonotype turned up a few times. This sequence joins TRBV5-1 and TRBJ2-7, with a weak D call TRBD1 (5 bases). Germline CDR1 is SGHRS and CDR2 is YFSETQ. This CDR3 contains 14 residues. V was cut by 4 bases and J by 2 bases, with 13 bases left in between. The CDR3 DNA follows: TGCGCCAGCAGCACCAAGACAGCCACCTACGAGCAGTACTTC. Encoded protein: CASSTKTATYEQYF.

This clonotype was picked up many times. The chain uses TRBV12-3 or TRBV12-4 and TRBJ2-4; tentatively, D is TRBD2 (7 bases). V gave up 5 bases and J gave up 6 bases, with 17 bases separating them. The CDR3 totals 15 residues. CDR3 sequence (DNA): TGTGCCAGCAGTAGTGGGGGGGCTTTTGGAAACATTCAGTACTTC. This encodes CASSSGGAFGNIQYF.

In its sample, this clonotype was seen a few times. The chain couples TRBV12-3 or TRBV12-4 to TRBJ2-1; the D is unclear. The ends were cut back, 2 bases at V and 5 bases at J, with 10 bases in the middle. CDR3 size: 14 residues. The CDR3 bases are TGTGCCAGCAGTTTAAGGCGCAAGGACAATGAGCAGTTCTTC. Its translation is CASSLRRKDNEQFF.

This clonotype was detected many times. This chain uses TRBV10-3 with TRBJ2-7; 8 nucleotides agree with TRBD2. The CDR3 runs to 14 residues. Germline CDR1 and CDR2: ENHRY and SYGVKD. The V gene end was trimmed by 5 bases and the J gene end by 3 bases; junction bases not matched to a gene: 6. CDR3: CAISQAGDIYEQYF. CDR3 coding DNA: TGTGCCATCAGTCAAGCGGGAGACATCTACGAGCAGTACTTC.

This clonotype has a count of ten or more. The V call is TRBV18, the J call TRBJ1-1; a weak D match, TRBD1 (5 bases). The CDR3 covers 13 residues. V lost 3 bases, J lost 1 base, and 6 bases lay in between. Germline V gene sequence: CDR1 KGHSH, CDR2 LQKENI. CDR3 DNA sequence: TGTGCCAGCTCACCGGGGCCGAACACTGAAGCTTTCTTT. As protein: CASSPGPNTEAFF.

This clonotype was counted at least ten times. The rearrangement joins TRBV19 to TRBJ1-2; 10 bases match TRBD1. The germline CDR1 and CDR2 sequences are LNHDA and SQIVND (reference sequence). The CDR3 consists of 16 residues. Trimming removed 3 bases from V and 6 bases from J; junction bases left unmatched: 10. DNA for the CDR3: TGTGCCAGTAGTATCCAAAGGGACAGGGGCATTGATGGCTACACCTTC. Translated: CASSIQRDRGIDGYTF.

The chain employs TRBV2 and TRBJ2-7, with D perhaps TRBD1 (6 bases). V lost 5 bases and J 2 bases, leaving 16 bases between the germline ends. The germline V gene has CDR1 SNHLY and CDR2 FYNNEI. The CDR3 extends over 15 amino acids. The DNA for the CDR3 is TGTGCCAGCAGTCCTGCAACAGGGAGTGCCTACGAGCAGTACTTC. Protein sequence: CASSPATGSAYEQYF. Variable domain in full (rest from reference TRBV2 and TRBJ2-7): EPEVTQTPSHQVTQMGQEVILRCVPISNHLYFYWYRQILGQKVEFLVSFYNNEISEKSEIFDDQFSVERPDGSNFTLKIRSTKLEDSAMYFCASSPATGSAYEQYFGPGTRLTVT.

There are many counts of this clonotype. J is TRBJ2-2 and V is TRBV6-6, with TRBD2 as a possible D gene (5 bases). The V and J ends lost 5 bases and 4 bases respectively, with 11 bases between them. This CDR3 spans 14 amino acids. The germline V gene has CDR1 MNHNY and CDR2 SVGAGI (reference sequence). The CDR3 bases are TGTGCCAGCAGTAGAAGAGCGGTCACCGGGGAGCTGTTTTTT. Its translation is CASSRRAVTGELFF.

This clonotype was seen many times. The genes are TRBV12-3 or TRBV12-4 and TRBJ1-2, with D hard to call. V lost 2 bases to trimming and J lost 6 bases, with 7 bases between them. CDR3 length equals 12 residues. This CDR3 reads CASSLFGNGYTF. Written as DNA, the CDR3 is TGTGCCAGCAGTTTATTTGGCAATGGCTACACCTTC.